This entry lists 20 T cell receptor beta chains sequenced from one sample in a study of shared clonotypes between healthy human individuals. Only in-frame clones appear in the TCRdb table, and some are missing; sequencing was by immunoSEQ multiplex PCR. The table lists about 2.4 million clones, approximately 93% of them singletons. Sequences were obtained from naive CD4+ T cells from PBMCs. Stated subset: CD45RA+ positively selected. These receptors all stem from a man between 18 and 29 years old in good health. Some clones in this sample may be carry-over from other donors' samples.

This clone has more than one count but fewer than ten. Other DNA sequences in the same sample also yield this CDR3. The chain couples TRBV5-1 to TRBJ1-1, with TRBD1 identical over 9 bases. Germline assignment: CDR1 SGHRS and CDR2 YFSETQ. The V segment lost 4 bases and the J segment 4 bases; nucleotides outside the gene matches: 2. The CDR3 runs 13 residues. The CDR3 sequence is CASSLTGGTEAFF. The DNA of the CDR3 is TGCGCCAGCAGCCTGACAGGGGGCACTGAAGCTTTCTTT.

This chain connects TRBV5-5 to TRBJ2-7; D may be TRBD1 (6 bases). The germline V gene has CDR1 SGHKS and CDR2 YYEKEE (reference sequence). CDR3 length: 15 residues. Trimming cost V 1 base and J 6 bases, with 17 bases left between them. CDR3 coding DNA: TGTGCCAGCAGCTTGTTTACAGGGCCTTATGTCGAGCAGTACTTC. It codes for CASSLFTGPYVEQYF.

The chain uses TRBV4-1 and TRBJ1-6; D is perhaps TRBD1 (6 bases). Per germline, CDR1 MGHRA and CDR2 YSYEKL. CDR3 length: 15 residues. The V and J ends lost 0 bases and 10 bases respectively, with 13 bases between them. This CDR3 is CASSQDLDRVSPLHF. The CDR3 bases are TGCGCCAGCAGCCAAGATTTGGACAGAGTGTCACCCCTCCACTTT.

The rearrangement joins TRBV6-1 to TRBJ2-3; D gene uncertain. In germline, CDR1 is MNHNS, CDR2 SASEGT. Trimming left V 10 bases short and J 2 bases short, with 16 bases between. The CDR3 sequence is 14 residues long. The CDR3 DNA sequence: TGTGCCATCACACGGACCGTACTCACAGATACGCAGTATTTT. Its protein is CAITRTVLTDTQYF.

A single count supports this clone. V usage is TRBV2 and J usage is TRBJ2-1, with 9 bases identical to TRBD1. The CDR3 is 14 amino acids. Germline V gene sequence: CDR1 SNHLY, CDR2 FYNNEI. The ends lost 4 bases at V and 10 bases at J; junction bases unmatched: 8. The CDR3 here is CASSVGQGKVEQFF. The CDR3 DNA follows: TGTGCCAGCAGTGTGGGACAGGGAAAGGTCGAGCAGTTCTTC.

Written as DNA, the CDR3 is TGTGCCAGCAGCCCCCGACAGTCCTACAATGAGCAGTTCTTC. As protein: CASSPRQSYNEQFF. The rearrangement uses TRBV9 and TRBJ2-1; D perhaps matches TRBD1 (5 bases). CDR3 length: 14 residues. The germline V and J ends were trimmed by 4 bases and 1 base, with 9 bases remaining between them. The germline V gene has CDR1 SGDLS and CDR2 YYNGEE.

CDR3 nucleotides: TGTGCCAGCAGTACGGGCGGGCGGAAGGGTCAGCCCCAGCATTTT. This codes for CASSTGGRKGQPQHF. The chain joins TRBV6-5 to TRBJ1-5; D is unclear. CDR1 is MNHEY, CDR2 SVGAGI, per germline. V lost 5 bases and J 6 bases, leaving 17 bases between the germline ends. This CDR3 is built from 15 residues.

The V and J genes are TRBV28 and TRBJ1-3, with D perhaps matching TRBD1 (5 bases). From germline, CDR1 is MDHEN and CDR2 SYDVKM. V lost 7 bases to trimming and J lost 3 bases, with 13 bases between them. The CDR3 contains 14 residues. CDR3 sequence reads: CASNRRTYGNTIYF. The CDR3 DNA is TGTGCCAGCAACAGGCGGACATATGGAAACACCATATATTTT.

Concerning this clone itself: One end of the junction does not line up with germline, which may come from a read error. The rearrangement links TRBV28 to TRBJ1-3; no firm D call. The CDR3 extends over 12 amino acids. Germline lookup yields CDR1 MDHEN and CDR2 SYDVKM. The chain's CDR3 is CASSPRIRAADF. The CDR3 DNA follows: TGTGCCAGCAGTCCACGGATTAGGGCCGCAGATTTT.

The chain joins TRBV7-3 to TRBJ2-3; no definite D call. CDR1 SGHTA and CDR2 FQGTGA come from the germline V gene. The CDR3 loop spans 15 amino acids. Trimming removed 2 bases from V and 2 bases from J, with 11 bases in between. The CDR3 bases are TGTGCCAGCAGCTTATTTGGCTCAAACACAGATACGCAGTATTTT. As protein: CASSLFGSNTDTQYF.

The chain joins TRBV4-1 to TRBJ2-1, with D uncertain. CDR3 length equals 15 residues. V lost 4 bases and J lost 3, with 13 bases in between. CDR1 and CDR2 from the germline V gene are MGHRA and YSYEKL. CDR3 nucleotides: TGCGCCAGCAGCCTCGACTTAGGCGGCTACAATGAGCAGTTCTTC. Translating gives CASSLDLGGYNEQFF.

V gene TRBV9 combines with J gene TRBJ1-5; D remains unclear. Trimming took 0 bases from V and 4 from J, leaving 8 bases between them. The CDR3 spans 14 residues. Germline V gene sequence: CDR1 SGDLS, CDR2 YYNGEE. CDR3 in DNA: TGTGCCAGCAGCGTAGGGATTTGGAATCAGCCCCAGCATTTT. It encodes CASSVGIWNQPQHF.

The rearrangement links TRBV6-1 to TRBJ2-1, with D hard to call. Between the trimmed V and J ends, which lost 3 bases and 4 bases, there was a span of 7 bases. The CDR3 runs 13 residues. Germline V gene sequence: CDR1 MNHNS, CDR2 SASEGT. CDR3 region: CASSDVRYNEQFF. Here the CDR3 DNA reads TGTGCCAGCAGTGATGTGCGGTACAATGAGCAGTTCTTC.

V usage is TRBV7-2 and J usage is TRBJ2-5, with no clear D. Trimming took 3 bases from V and 2 from J, leaving 10 bases between them. CDR1 is SGHTA, CDR2 FQGNSA, per germline. This CDR3 has 14 residues. CDR3 protein: CASSFGGLQETQYF. CDR3 bases: TGTGCCAGCAGCTTCGGCGGATTACAAGAGACCCAGTACTTC.

The rearrangement joins TRBV5-4 to TRBJ2-1; 8 nucleotides agree with TRBD2. The length of the CDR3 is 15 residues. From germline, CDR1 is SGHNT and CDR2 YYREEE (reference sequence). The V and J ends lost 4 bases and 7 bases, in that order; junction bases with no gene match: 10. In DNA form, the CDR3 reads TGTGCCAGCAGCACGACTAGCGAATCGTGGAATGAGCAGTTCTTC. Translating gives CASSTTSESWNEQFF.

The chain joins TRBV6-6 to TRBJ2-5; weak D call: TRBD1 (5 bases). The V end lost 2 bases, the J end lost 0 bases, and 10 bases lay between the germline ends. The CDR3 totals 15 residues. Germline lookup yields CDR1 MNHNY and CDR2 SVGAGI (reference sequence). The CDR3 here is CASSYGAGYQETQYF. The CDR3 DNA sequence: TGTGCCAGCAGTTACGGGGCAGGATACCAAGAGACCCAGTACTTC.

The V and J genes are TRBV7-3 and TRBJ2-2, with 7 bases lining up with TRBD1. V gave up 4 bases and J gave up 6 bases; unmatched junction bases: 2. Germline CDR1 reads SGHTA; CDR2 reads FQGTGA. The CDR3 consists of 13 residues. CDR3 nucleotides: TGTGCCAGCAGCTCGACAGGGTCCGGGGAGCTGTTTTTT. This codes for CASSSTGSGELFF.

V and J are TRBV11-3 and TRBJ2-3; 10 bases map to TRBD2. The ends lost 4 bases at V and 2 bases at J; junction bases unmatched: 6. Germline V CDR1 and CDR2: SGHNT, YENEEA. This CDR3 has 16 amino acids. CDR3 sequence reads: CASSSRTSGDTDTQYF. The CDR3 bases are TGTGCCAGCAGCTCCCGGACTAGCGGAGACACAGATACGCAGTATTTT.

The chain employs TRBV2 and TRBJ2-5; D gene unclear. The CDR3 covers 13 residues. Germline V gene sequence: CDR1 SNHLY, CDR2 FYNNEI. Between the trimmed V and J ends, which lost 4 bases and 5 bases, there was a span of 11 bases. The CDR3 spells CASSVDARETQYF. CDR3 nucleotides: TGTGCCAGCAGTGTGGACGCGAGGGAGACCCAGTACTTC.

The chain recombines TRBV30 with TRBJ2-1; 10 nucleotides match TRBD2. The CDR3 covers 16 residues. CDR1 and CDR2 from the germline V gene are GTSNPN and SVGIG (reference sequence). Germline trimming cut 2 bases from V and 6 bases from J; bases unmatched to any gene: 10. The CDR3 is CAWSPLSAGGLNEQFF. The CDR3 coding sequence is TGTGCCTGGAGTCCCCTTTCAGCGGGAGGGCTCAATGAGCAGTTCTTC.